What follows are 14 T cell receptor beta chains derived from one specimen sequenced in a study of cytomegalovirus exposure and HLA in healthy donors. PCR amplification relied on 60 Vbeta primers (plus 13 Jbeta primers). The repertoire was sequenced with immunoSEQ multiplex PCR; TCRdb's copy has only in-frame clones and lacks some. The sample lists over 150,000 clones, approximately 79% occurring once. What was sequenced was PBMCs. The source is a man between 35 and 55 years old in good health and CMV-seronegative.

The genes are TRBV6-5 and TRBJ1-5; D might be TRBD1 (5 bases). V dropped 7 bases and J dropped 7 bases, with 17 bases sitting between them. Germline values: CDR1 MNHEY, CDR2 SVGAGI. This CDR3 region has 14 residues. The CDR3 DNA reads TGTGCCAGCACCGCGGGGCAGGGCGGGCAGCCCCAGCATTTT. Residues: CASTAGQGGQPQHF.

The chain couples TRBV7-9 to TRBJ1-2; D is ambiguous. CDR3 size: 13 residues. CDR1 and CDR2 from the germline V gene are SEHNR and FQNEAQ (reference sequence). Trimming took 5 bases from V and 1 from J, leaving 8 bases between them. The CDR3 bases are TGTGCCAGCAGCGACAACAGTAACTATGGCTACACCTTC. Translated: CASSDNSNYGYTF.

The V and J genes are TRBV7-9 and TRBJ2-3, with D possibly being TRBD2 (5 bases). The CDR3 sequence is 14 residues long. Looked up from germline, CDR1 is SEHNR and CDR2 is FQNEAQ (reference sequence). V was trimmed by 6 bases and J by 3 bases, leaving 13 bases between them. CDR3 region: CASSSSRETDTQYF. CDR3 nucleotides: TGTGCCAGCAGTTCAAGCCGGGAAACAGATACGCAGTATTTT.

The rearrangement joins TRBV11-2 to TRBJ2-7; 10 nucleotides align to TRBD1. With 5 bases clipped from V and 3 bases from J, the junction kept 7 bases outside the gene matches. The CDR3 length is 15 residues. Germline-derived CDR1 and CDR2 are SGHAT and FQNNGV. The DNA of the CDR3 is TGTGCCAGCAGCGGCCGGGACAGGGGCCTCTACGAGCAGTACTTC. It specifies CASSGRDRGLYEQYF.

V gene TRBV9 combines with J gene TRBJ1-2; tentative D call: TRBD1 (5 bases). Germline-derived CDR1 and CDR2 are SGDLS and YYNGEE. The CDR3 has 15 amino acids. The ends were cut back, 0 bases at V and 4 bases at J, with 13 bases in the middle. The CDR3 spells CASSVDLLTVYGYTF. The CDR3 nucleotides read TGTGCCAGCAGCGTAGACTTACTGACAGTCTATGGCTACACCTTC.

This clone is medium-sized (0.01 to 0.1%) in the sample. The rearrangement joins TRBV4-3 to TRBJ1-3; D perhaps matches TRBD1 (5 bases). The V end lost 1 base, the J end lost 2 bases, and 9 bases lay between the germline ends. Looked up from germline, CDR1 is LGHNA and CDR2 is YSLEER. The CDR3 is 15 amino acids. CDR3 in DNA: TGCGCCAGCAGCCAAGTCGGAGGGGCTGGAAACACCATATATTTT. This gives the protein CASSQVGGAGNTIYF.

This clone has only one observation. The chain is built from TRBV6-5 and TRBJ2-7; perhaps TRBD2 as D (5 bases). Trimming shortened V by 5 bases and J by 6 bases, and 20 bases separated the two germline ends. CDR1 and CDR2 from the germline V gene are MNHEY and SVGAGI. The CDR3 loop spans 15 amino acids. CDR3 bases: TGTGCCAGCAGTCTCGGGGTCGGCAGTTTGGGCGAGCAGTACTTC. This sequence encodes CASSLGVGSLGEQYF.

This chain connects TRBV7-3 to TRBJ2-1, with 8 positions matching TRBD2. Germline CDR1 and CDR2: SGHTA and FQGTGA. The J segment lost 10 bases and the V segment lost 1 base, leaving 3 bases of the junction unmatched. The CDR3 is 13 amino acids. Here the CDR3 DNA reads TGTGCCAGCAGCTTAATTGGCGGGGGGGAGCAGTTCTTC. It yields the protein CASSLIGGGEQFF.

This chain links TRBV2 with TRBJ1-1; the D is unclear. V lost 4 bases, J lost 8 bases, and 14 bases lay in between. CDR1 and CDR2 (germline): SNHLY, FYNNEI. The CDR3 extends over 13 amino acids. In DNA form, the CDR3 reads TGTGCCAGCAGTGGCGGCGGCGCCTCAGAAGCTTTCTTT. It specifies CASSGGGASEAFF. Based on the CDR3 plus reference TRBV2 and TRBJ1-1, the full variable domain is EPEVTQTPSHQVTQMGQEVILRCVPISNHLYFYWYRQILGQKVEFLVSFYNNEISEKSEIFDDQFSVERPDGSNFTLKIRSTKLEDSAMYFCASSGGGASEAFFGQGTRLTVV.

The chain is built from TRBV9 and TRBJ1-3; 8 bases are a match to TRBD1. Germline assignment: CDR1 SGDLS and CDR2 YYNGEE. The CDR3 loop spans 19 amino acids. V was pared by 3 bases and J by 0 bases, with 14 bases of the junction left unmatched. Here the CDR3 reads CASSAGTGLQGSSGNTIYF. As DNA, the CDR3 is TGTGCCAGCAGCGCCGGGACAGGCCTACAAGGGTCCTCTGGAAACACCATATATTTT. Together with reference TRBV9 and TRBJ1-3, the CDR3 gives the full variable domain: DSGVTQTPKHLITATGQRVTLRCSPRSGDLSVYWYQQSLDQGLQFLIQYYNGEERAKGNILERFSAQQFPDLHSELNLSSLELGDSALYFCASSAGTGLQGSSGNTIYFGEGSWLTVV.

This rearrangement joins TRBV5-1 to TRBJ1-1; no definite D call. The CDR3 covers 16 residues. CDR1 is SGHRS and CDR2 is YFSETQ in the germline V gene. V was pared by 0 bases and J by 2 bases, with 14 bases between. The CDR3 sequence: CASSLAFLTGNTEAFF. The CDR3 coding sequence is TGCGCCAGCAGCTTGGCATTTTTGACGGGAAACACTGAAGCTTTCTTT. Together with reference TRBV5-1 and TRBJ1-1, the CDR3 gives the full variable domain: KAGVTQTPRYLIKTRGQQVTLSCSPISGHRSVSWYQQTPGQGLQFLFEYFSETQRNKGNFPGRFSGRQFSNSRSEMNVSTLELGDSALYLCASSLAFLTGNTEAFFGQGTRLTVV.

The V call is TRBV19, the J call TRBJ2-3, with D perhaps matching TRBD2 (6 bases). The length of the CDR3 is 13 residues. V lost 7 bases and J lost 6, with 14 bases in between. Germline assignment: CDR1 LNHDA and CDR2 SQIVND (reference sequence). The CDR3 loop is CASTNSRGDTQYF. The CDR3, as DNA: TGTGCCAGTACTAATAGCCGGGGGGATACGCAGTATTTT.

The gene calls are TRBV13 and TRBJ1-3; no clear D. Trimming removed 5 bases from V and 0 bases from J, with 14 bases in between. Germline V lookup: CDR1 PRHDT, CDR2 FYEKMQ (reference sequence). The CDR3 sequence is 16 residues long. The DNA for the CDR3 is TGTGCCAGCAGCCTTTCTCGGGTGGGCTCTGGAAACACCATATATTTT. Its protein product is CASSLSRVGSGNTIYF. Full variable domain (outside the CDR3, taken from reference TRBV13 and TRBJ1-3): AAGVIQSPRHLIKEKRETATLKCYPIPRHDTVYWYQQGPGQDPQFLISFYEKMQSDKGSIPDRFSAQQFSDYHSELNMSSLELGDSALYFCASSLSRVGSGNTIYFGEGSWLTVV.

The DNA for the CDR3 is TGCGCCAGCAGCCATATGTGGGGGAGGGGCGGTCCCATCGGGGAGCTGTTTTTT. It is translated as CASSHMWGRGGPIGELFF. This sequence joins TRBV4-1 and TRBJ2-2; 7 bases agree with TRBD2. This CDR3 is built from 18 residues. Germline CDR1 and CDR2: MGHRA and YSYEKL. Germline trimming cut 3 bases from V and 7 bases from J; bases unmatched to any gene: 17.